This T cell receptor (beta chain) was captured by sequencing in a study of identical twins. Broader study findings: The analysis was cross-sectional rather than longitudinal within donors. The study found weaker excess twin sharing in beta out-of-frame sequences. A lower insertion count was a feature of abundant cord blood beta clonotypes, with no such feature in memory repertoires.

The table lists this clonotype with many counts. What it binds is unknown. Deletions cut 5 bases from V and 0 bases from J, with 13 bases between. CDR1 LGHNA and CDR2 YSLEER come from the germline V gene. The CDR3 extends over 16 amino acids. TCRdb ran MiXCR on the 5' RACE reads and lists one entry per CDR3 protein. This sample has under 350,000 distinct CDR3 sequences, with just under 9.5% found just once. Every sampled donor was Caucasian and healthy. The sample was also linked to a second study, of yellow fever vaccine responses in identical twins.

The V call is TRBV4-3, the J call TRBJ1-4; no clear D gene. The sequenced sample consisted of CD8+ T cells sorted from blood. The receptor's source is a woman younger than 35 in good health. CDR3: CASSMEESATNEKLFF. The CDR3 coding sequence is TGCGCCAGCAGCATGGAGGAGAGTGCAACTAATGAAAAACTGTTTTTT.